This TCR beta chain comes out of a study of identical twins' blood T cells. This clonotype was found many times. The antigen is unknown. Sample barcodes were added at both library ends during cDNA synthesis. TCRdb re-derived calls from the 5' RACE reads in MiXCR, one entry per CDR3 protein. The sample has 350,000 to 450,000 distinct CDR3 sequences; roughly 27% are singletons. Study findings and constraints: Top TCRbeta clonotypes were shared more with twin than unrelated donors.

CDR3 size: 14 residues. After removal of 0 bases from V and 5 bases from J, the junction contained 1 base not matched to a gene. Per germline, CDR1 SQVTM and CDR2 ANQGSEA. The sequencing input was PBMCs. The TCR sequence derives from a woman aged 18 to 55 in good health. This chain links TRBV29-1 with TRBJ1-1; the match to TRBD1 covers 12 bases. In nucleotides, the CDR3 is TGCAGCGTTGAAGAGGGACAGGGGGCGACTGAAGCTTTCTTT. Protein product: CSVEEGQGATEAFF.